This TCR beta chain was sequenced in a study of blood T cell repertoires in COVID-19. Study context: The analysed material was cDNA or gDNA that came from T cells, B-cell-depleted T cells, or PBMCs.

Some clones are missing from TCRdb's copy, which holds only in-frame ones; the method was immunoSEQ multiplex PCR. The sample lists 150,000 to 200,000 clones; 88% were seen once. This CDR3 has 16 amino acids. Germline V gives CDR1 SGHNT, CDR2 YENEEA. Losses at the gene ends were 5 bases for V and 2 bases for J; bases not matched to a gene: 5. The gene calls are TRBV11-3 and TRBJ2-6, with 8 bases fitting TRBD1. Sequenced material: peripheral blood. This receptor was taken from a man aged 40-49 years with active or convalescent COVID-19. CDR3 coding DNA: TGTGCCAGCAGCCGCCCGACAGGGGCTGGGGCCAACGTCCTGACTTTC. It translates to CASSRPTGAGANVLTF.